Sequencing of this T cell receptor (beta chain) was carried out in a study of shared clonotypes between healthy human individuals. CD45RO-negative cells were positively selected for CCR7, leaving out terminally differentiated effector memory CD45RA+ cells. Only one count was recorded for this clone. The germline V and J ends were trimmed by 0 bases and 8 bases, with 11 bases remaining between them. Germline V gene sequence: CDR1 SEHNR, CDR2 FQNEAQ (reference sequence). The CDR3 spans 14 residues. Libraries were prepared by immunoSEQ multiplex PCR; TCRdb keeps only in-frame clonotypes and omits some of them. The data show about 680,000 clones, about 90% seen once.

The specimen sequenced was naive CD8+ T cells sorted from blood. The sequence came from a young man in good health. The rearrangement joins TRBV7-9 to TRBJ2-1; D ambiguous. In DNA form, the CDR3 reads TGTGCCAGCAGCTTAGCGAAAGAGTTAGATGAGCAGTTCTTC. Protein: CASSLAKELDEQFF.